What follows are 25 T cell receptor beta chains derived from one specimen sequenced in a study of shared clonotypes between healthy human individuals. Repertoires were generated with immunoSEQ multiplex PCR, while TCRdb's copy carries only in-frame clones and drops some. In the table there are more than 2,000,000 clones, around nine tenths of which are singletons. Sequenced input: naive CD4+ T cells sorted from blood. Subset: CD45RA+ positively selected. The receptors were gathered from a man younger than 30 in good health.

The V and J genes are TRBV6-4 and TRBJ2-3; D gene uncertain. Trimming pared 2 bases from V and 6 bases from J, leaving 12 bases between. CDR1 and CDR2 (germline): MRHNA, SNTAGT. There are 14 residues in the CDR3. The CDR3 loop reads CASSDGGRWDTQYF. In DNA form, the CDR3 reads TGTGCCAGCAGTGACGGTGGCCGTTGGGATACGCAGTATTTT.

The table lists this clone with a count of one. The chain has TRBV19 and TRBJ2-7; 7 bases map to TRBD1. The CDR3 consists of 16 residues. The germline V gene encodes CDR1 LNHDA and CDR2 SQIVND (reference sequence). J gave up 0 bases and V 2 bases, and 7 bases lay outside the gene matches. The CDR3 sequence is CASSILTGARSYEQYF. The DNA for the CDR3 is TGTGCCAGTAGTATACTTACAGGGGCCCGCTCCTACGAGCAGTACTTC. Full variable domain (remainder filled in from reference TRBV19 and TRBJ2-7): DGGITQSPKYLFRKEGQNVTLSCEQNLNHDAMYWYRQDPGQGLRLIYYSQIVNDFQKGDIAEGYSVSREKKESFPLTVTSAQKNPTAFYLCASSILTGARSYEQYFGPGTRLTVT.

This CDR3 is CASSEHHVLGAGNSPLHF. Here the CDR3 DNA reads TGTGCCAGCAGCGAACACCATGTACTGGGGGCTGGTAATTCACCCCTCCACTTT. The rearrangement uses TRBV5-4 and TRBJ1-6; maybe TRBD1 (6 bases). With 4 bases removed from V and 6 bases from J, the gap between germline ends came to 23 bases. The CDR3 runs 18 residues. Germline loops: CDR1 SGHNT, CDR2 YYREEE (reference sequence).

This clone was observed once. The chain is built from TRBV7-2 and TRBJ2-1, with D unclear. There are 15 residues in the CDR3. Looked up from germline, CDR1 is SGHTA and CDR2 is FQGNSA. With 2 bases removed from V and 8 bases from J, the gap between germline ends came to 16 bases. Here the CDR3 DNA reads TGTGCCAGCAGCTTAACCGTGTCTGTCGCCTATGAGCAGTTCTTC. Translation: CASSLTVSVAYEQFF.

The rearrangement links TRBV10-3 to TRBJ1-1; D gene uncertain. V dropped 5 bases and J dropped 3 bases, with 10 bases sitting between them. This CDR3 has 13 residues. Germline V lookup: CDR1 ENHRY, CDR2 SYGVKD. In DNA, the CDR3 is TGTGCCATCAGTACTGGGCCGGACACTGAAGCTTTCTTT. It translates to CAISTGPDTEAFF.

This chain uses TRBV28 with TRBJ2-2, with D perhaps assigned TRBD1 or TRBD2 (5 bases each). With 5 bases removed from V and 9 bases from J, the gap between germline ends came to 19 bases. Germline CDR1 reads MDHEN; CDR2 reads SYDVKM. This CDR3 region has 15 residues. The CDR3 DNA reads TGTGCCAGCAGTGCCTCTCTCCCCCGGGGCCGGGAGCTGTTTTTT. It is translated as CASSASLPRGRELFF.

This clone has just one count. The chain employs TRBV7-2 and TRBJ2-4; TRBD2 agrees at 7 bases. The CDR3 length is 15 residues. Germline V gene data show CDR1 as SGHTA and CDR2 as FQGNSA. V shed 7 bases, J shed 8 bases, and the junction held 14 bases outside the gene matches. The CDR3 loop is CASTAGLFSRDIQYF. Written as DNA, the CDR3 is TGTGCCAGCACAGCGGGACTATTTAGCCGCGACATTCAGTACTTC.

The rearrangement links TRBV6-1 to TRBJ2-3, with D tentatively TRBD2 (5 bases). Looked up from germline, CDR1 is MNHNS and CDR2 is SASEGT. Between the trimmed V and J ends, which lost 0 bases and 2 bases, there was a span of 12 bases. CDR3 size: 16 residues. CDR3: CASSEAGVTTTDTQYF. The CDR3, as DNA: TGTGCCAGCAGTGAAGCGGGAGTCACTACCACAGATACGCAGTATTTT.

The chain uses TRBV6-6 and TRBJ1-5; D call uncertain. CDR1 and CDR2 (germline): MNHNY, SVGAGI (reference sequence). V lost 0 bases to trimming and J lost 9 bases, with 15 bases between them. The CDR3 has 15 amino acids. The CDR3 reads CASSYSRDLAGPQHF. In DNA, the CDR3 is TGTGCCAGCAGTTACTCGAGGGATCTTGCGGGGCCCCAGCATTTT.

This clone is a singleton in its sample. J is TRBJ1-3 and V is TRBV5-1; 7 bases agree with TRBD1. Germline V gives CDR1 SGHRS, CDR2 YFSETQ. The junction had 15 bases not matched to a gene; V was cut back by 4 bases and J by 8 bases. This CDR3 is 16 amino acids long. The CDR3 loop is CASSPPTGSQGDTIYF. CDR3 sequence (DNA): TGCGCCAGCAGCCCTCCGACCGGGTCCCAGGGGGACACCATATATTTT.

J is TRBJ2-5 and V is TRBV29-1, with D perhaps matching TRBD2 (6 bases). Per germline, CDR1 SQVTM and CDR2 ANQGSEA. The CDR3 consists of 14 residues. The CDR3 region has the DNA TGCACATCTCTTGGCGGGGAGAACCAAGAGACCCAGTACTTC. It codes for CTSLGGENQETQYF.

The CDR3 is CASSFAYEQYF. The CDR3 DNA reads TGTGCCAGCAGTTTCGCCTACGAGCAGTACTTC. This chain connects TRBV28 to TRBJ2-7; no reliable D call. The CDR3 spans 11 residues. V dropped 3 bases and J dropped 2 bases, with 2 bases sitting between them. CDR1 is MDHEN, CDR2 SYDVKM, per germline.

The chain joins TRBV11-2 to TRBJ2-1; 11 positions agree with TRBD1. Trimming removed 5 bases from V and 1 base from J; junction bases left unmatched: 4. The CDR3 covers 16 residues. CDR1 is SGHAT, CDR2 FQNNGV, per germline. The CDR3 DNA sequence: TGTGCCAGCAGCGCGGGACAGGGGGGTTCCTACAATGAGCAGTTCTTC. Encoded protein: CASSAGQGGSYNEQFF.

This chain joins TRBV11-2 and TRBJ2-7, with 7 bases that match TRBD1. Germline-derived CDR1 and CDR2 are SGHAT and FQNNGV. V dropped 8 bases and J dropped 0; count of bases not matched to a gene: 7. The CDR3 loop spans 14 amino acids. For the CDR3, the DNA is TGTGCCAGCCGACCCCCAGGGGGCTCCTACGAGCAGTACTTC. It codes for CASRPPGGSYEQYF.

The rearrangement uses TRBV11-2 and TRBJ1-5; 8 nucleotides align to TRBD1. Germline lookup yields CDR1 SGHAT and CDR2 FQNNGV. The CDR3 is 15 amino acids. Losses at the gene ends were 5 bases for V and 5 bases for J; bases not matched to a gene: 8. This chain's CDR3 is CASSPLTGADQPQHF. The CDR3 DNA is TGTGCCAGCAGCCCCCTGACAGGGGCCGATCAGCCCCAGCATTTT. The full variable domain, in which reference TRBV11-2 and TRBJ1-5 provide the parts outside the CDR3, is EAGVAQSPRYKIIEKRQSVAFWCNPISGHATLYWYQQILGQGPKLLIQFQNNGVVDDSQLPKDRFSAERLKGVDSTLKIQPAKLEDSAVYLCASSPLTGADQPQHFGDGTRLSIL.

The V gene is TRBV7-8, the J gene TRBJ2-3; D is unresolved. This CDR3 comprises 13 residues. Per germline, CDR1 SGHVS and CDR2 FQNEAQ. The V end was cut by 0 bases, the J end by 5 bases, with 6 bases between. The CDR3, as DNA: TGTGCCAGCAGCTTAGCGTGGGGAGATACGCAGTATTTT. Amino acids: CASSLAWGDTQYF.

Details on this clone: This specimen includes other DNA sequences encoding the same CDR3. The rearrangement links TRBV2 to TRBJ2-5, with D perhaps TRBD1 (5 bases). CDR1 SNHLY and CDR2 FYNNEI come from the germline V gene. Trimming stripped 4 bases from V and 4 bases from J, with 10 bases between. The CDR3 contains 13 residues. CDR3 bases: TGTGCCAGCAGTGTCGGCAGGGTAGAGACCCAGTACTTC. The encoded protein is CASSVGRVETQYF.

The chain has TRBV9 and TRBJ2-5; D is unclear. The V end lost 1 base, the J end lost 4 bases, and 11 bases lay between the germline ends. The CDR3 extends over 14 amino acids. The germline V gene encodes CDR1 SGDLS and CDR2 YYNGEE. This chain's CDR3 is CASSVSSFPETQYF. For the CDR3, the DNA is TGTGCCAGCAGCGTATCCAGTTTTCCAGAGACCCAGTACTTC.

V usage is TRBV20-1 and J usage is TRBJ2-7; D remains unclear. V was pared by 6 bases and J by 13 bases, with 19 bases between. The CDR3 sequence is 11 residues long. Germline loops: CDR1 DFQATT, CDR2 SNEGSKA (reference sequence). CDR3 sequence reads: CSARLNLYGYF. CDR3 coding DNA: TGCAGTGCCCGACTTAACCTCTACGGCTACTTC.

This chain connects TRBV7-9 to TRBJ2-5, with D perhaps matching TRBD2 (5 bases). The V gene lost 11 bases and the J gene lost 1 base, with 11 bases spanning the gap. CDR1 SEHNR and CDR2 FQNEAQ come from the germline V gene (reference sequence). The CDR3 has 12 amino acids. The CDR3 is CAVEGVQETQYF. The DNA for the CDR3 is TGTGCCGTAGAGGGAGTCCAAGAGACCCAGTACTTC. Looking up the rest from reference TRBV7-9 and TRBJ2-5 gives the full variable domain: DTGVSQNPRHKITKRGQNVTFRCDPISEHNRLYWYRQTLGQGPEFLTYFQNEAQLEKSRLLSDRFSAERPKGSFSTLEIQRTEQGDSAMYLCAVEGVQETQYFGPGTRLLVL.

This clone is a singleton in its sample. V is TRBV2 and J is TRBJ2-1; D possibly corresponds to TRBD2 (6 bases). The CDR3 spans 14 residues. Per germline, CDR1 SNHLY and CDR2 FYNNEI. With 2 bases removed from V and 6 bases from J, the gap between germline ends came to 11 bases. CDR3 coding DNA: TGTGCCAGCAGTGAACTAGCGAACTTCAATGAGCAGTTCTTC. Its translation: CASSELANFNEQFF.

This sequence joins TRBV11-2 and TRBJ2-5, with a weak D call TRBD1 (5 bases). This CDR3 comprises 15 residues. The germline V gene encodes CDR1 SGHAT and CDR2 FQNNGV. V was clipped by 4 bases and J by 3 bases, with 15 bases between them. CDR3 coding DNA: TGTGCCAGCAGCTGGGTGGGCAGGGCAGAAGAGACCCAGTACTTC. It encodes CASSWVGRAEETQYF. Using reference TRBV11-2 and TRBJ2-5 for the parts outside the CDR3, the full variable domain is EAGVAQSPRYKIIEKRQSVAFWCNPISGHATLYWYQQILGQGPKLLIQFQNNGVVDDSQLPKDRFSAERLKGVDSTLKIQPAKLEDSAVYLCASSWVGRAEETQYFGPGTRLLVL.

The genes are TRBV5-8 and TRBJ2-7; 12 nucleotides agree with TRBD1. The CDR3 covers 13 residues. V lost 4 bases to trimming and J lost 9 bases; unmatched junction nucleotides: 5. Per the germline V gene, CDR1 is SGHTS and CDR2 is YDEGEE. The CDR3 loop is CASSRDRGPGQYF. The CDR3 coding sequence is TGTGCCAGCAGCCGGGACAGGGGGCCGGGGCAGTACTTC.

The chain recombines TRBV5-1 with TRBJ1-2; 9 positions match TRBD1. Trimming cost V 3 bases and J 2 bases; bases outside gene matches: 5. CDR3 length: 15 amino acids. CDR1 SGHRS and CDR2 YFSETQ come from the germline V gene. CDR3 DNA: TGCGCCAGCAGCTCCCGGACAGGGGACAACTATGGCTACACCTTC. Translation: CASSSRTGDNYGYTF.

The chain is built from TRBV30 and TRBJ2-1, with TRBD1 as a possible D gene (6 bases). Germline CDR1 is GTSNPN and CDR2 is SVGIG (reference sequence). The CDR3 contains 13 residues. V was pared by 0 bases and J by 10 bases, with 13 bases between. CDR3 in DNA: TGTGCCTGGAGTGTGGCCCTCGACAGGGAGCAGTTCTTC. Protein: CAWSVALDREQFF. The variable domain in full, with the rest retrieved from reference TRBV30 and TRBJ2-1, is SQTIHQWPATLVQPVGSPLSLECTVEGTSNPNLYWYRQAAGRGLQLLFYSVGIGQISSEVPQNLSASRPQDRQFILSSKKLLLSDSGFYLCAWSVALDREQFFGPGTRLTVL.